This TCR beta chain originates from a study of OX40 agonist ivuxolimab in advanced cancers. Assay used: immunoSEQ multiplex PCR; TCRdb lists only in-frame clones, some missing. The sample has fewer than 85,000 clones, 75% to 85% seen once. With regard to this clone: What it binds is unknown.

The study, taken as a whole, reports: At 0.1 to 3.0 mg/kg and by week 6, CD4+ and CD8+ T cells in the blood had expanded clonally.

The ends were cut back, 0 bases at V and 7 bases at J, with 12 bases in the middle. The CDR3 has 14 residues. The germline V gene has CDR1 MNHEY and CDR2 SVGAGI. The chain combines TRBV6-5 with TRBJ1-2, with no clear D. The material was CD4+ or CD8+ T cells sorted from blood, obtained in a trial of the OX40 agonist ivuxolimab. The source is an adult with an advanced solid tumor such as melanoma, head and neck, liver or kidney cancer. This CDR3 reads CASSYSILSSGYTF. CDR3 nucleotides: TGTGCCAGCAGTTACTCGATTCTCTCCTCTGGCTACACCTTC.